These T cell receptor beta chains were read from a single sample in a study of T cell responses to AZD1222 COVID-19 vaccine. Clones were sequenced by immunoSEQ multiplex PCR, and TCRdb holds only the in-frame ones, with some missing. Among 95,000 to 150,000 clones listed, under 90% were seen once. The sample consisted of peripheral blood, taken on day 0 of AZD1222 vaccination. Every receptor here comes from an adult in good health. Each CDR3 is given with its conserved first and last residue. A D gene is named only where the DNA matches it firmly. Only part of the rows carry a size: once, few, many, or a class if the clone is expanded.

>.|TRBV24-1|.|TRBJ2-5
CATRDKLGETQYF
TGTGCCACCCGGGACAAATTGGGGGAGACCCAGTACTTC
>.|TRBV27|TRBD2|TRBJ2-7
CASSLTNPPSGTYEQYF
TGTGCCAGCAGTCTCACTAACCCTCCTAGCGGTACCTACGAGCAGTACTTC
>.|TRBV27|.|TRBJ1-5
CASSQTGYYSNQPQHF
TGTGCCAGCAGCCAAACAGGGTACTATAGCAATCAGCCCCAGCATTTT
>.|TRBV15|.|TRBJ2-3
CATSRERHPDTQYF
TGTGCCACCAGCAGGGAAAGACATCCAGATACGCAGTATTTT
>.|TRBV24-1|.|TRBJ2-7
CATSPDSGSYEQYF
TGTGCCACCAGTCCTGACTCAGGCTCCTACGAGCAGTACTTC
>.|TRBV7-2|.|TRBJ2-5
CASSLAGRVQETQYF
TGTGCCAGCAGCTTAGCGGGAAGAGTACAAGAGACCCAGTACTTC
>.|TRBV11-2|TRBD1|TRBJ1-2
CASSPGQGIRYTF
TGTGCCAGCAGCCCGGGACAGGGCATCCGCTACACCTTC
>.|TRBV18|.|TRBJ2-3
CASSFSKGGTDTQYF
TGTGCCAGCTCCTTCTCAAAGGGGGGGACAGATACGCAGTATTTT
>.|TRBV10-2|TRBD1|TRBJ1-3
CASIRQGENTIYF
TGCGCCAGCATCAGACAGGGAGAAAACACCATATATTTT
>.|TRBV10-3|TRBD2|TRBJ2-5
CAISDASGEETQYF
TGTGCCATCAGTGATGCTAGCGGGGAAGAGACCCAGTACTTC
>.|TRBV6-1|.|TRBJ1-1
CASSDRGRVNTEAFF
TGTGCCAGCAGTGATAGAGGCCGAGTGAACACTGAAGCTTTCTTT
>.|TRBV4-2|.|TRBJ2-3
CASSQEYRGARAADTQYF
TGTGCCAGCAGCCAAGAATATAGGGGGGCGAGGGCCGCAGATACGCAGTATTTT
>.|TRBV7-9|.|TRBJ1-6
CASKQADSPLHF
TGTGCCAGCAAACAGGCGGATTCACCCCTCCACTTT
>once|TRBV6-5|TRBD1|TRBJ1-6
CASTLQGAGNSPLHF
TGTGCCAGCACTCTACAGGGGGCAGGCAATTCACCCCTCCACTTT
>.|TRBV5-4|.|TRBJ1-1
CASSSKTGMNTEAFF
TGTGCCAGCAGCTCAAAGACTGGTATGAACACTGAAGCTTTCTTT
>.|TRBV29-1|TRBD1|TRBJ1-2
CSARQGHYGYTF
TGCAGCGCTCGACAGGGGCACTATGGCTACACCTTC
>.|TRBV19|.|TRBJ2-4
CASQSDRGIQYF
TGTGCCAGTCAATCCGACAGAGGCATTCAGTACTTC
>.|TRBV18|.|TRBJ2-3
CASSEFTDTQYF
TGTGCCAGCTCGGAGTTCACAGATACGCAGTATTTT
>.|TRBV28|.|TRBJ1-6
CASSLYKGQGSNSPLHF
TGTGCCAGCAGTTTATATAAAGGGCAGGGATCGAATTCACCCCTCCACTTT
>.|TRBV18|.|TRBJ2-7
CASSPAESSYEQYF
TGTGCCAGCTCACCAGCAGAAAGCTCCTACGAGCAGTACTTC
>.|TRBV6-1|TRBD2|TRBJ2-7
CASSEASSGKGYEQYF
TGTGCCAGCAGTGAAGCGTCCAGCGGGAAGGGGTACGAGCAGTACTTC
>.|TRBV4-1|.|TRBJ2-5
CASSQDQGTETQYF
TGCGCCAGCAGCCAAGATCAGGGGACGGAGACCCAGTACTTC
>.|TRBV5-6|.|TRBJ1-6
CASSLPQDLTLHF
TGTGCCAGCAGCCTTCCTCAAGATCTGACCCTCCACTTT
>.|TRBV2|TRBD1|TRBJ1-6
CASRTQGIGNSPLHF
TGTGCCAGCAGAACACAGGGGATAGGTAATTCACCCCTCCACTTT
>.|TRBV6-1|TRBD2|TRBJ2-3
CASSDRRGYIDTQYF
TGTGCCAGCAGTGATCGGCGGGGGTATATAGATACGCAGTATTTT
>.|TRBV5-1|.|TRBJ1-1
CASSLSRYAEAFF
TGCGCCAGCAGCTTAAGCAGGTACGCTGAAGCTTTCTTT
>.|TRBV28|.|TRBJ2-2
CASTNGELSTGELFF
TGTGCCAGCACCAACGGGGAATTGTCCACCGGGGAGCTGTTTTTT
>.|TRBV18|.|TRBJ2-2
CASSPRGTFTGELFF
TGTGCCAGCTCACCACGCGGGACATTTACCGGGGAGCTGTTTTTT
>.|TRBV5-6|.|TRBJ1-2
CASSTGGEGIRGYTF
TGTGCCAGCAGCACAGGAGGTGAGGGGATACGTGGCTACACCTTC
>.|TRBV6-2/TRBV6-3|.|TRBJ2-3
CASSLWGLTDTQYF
TGTGCCAGCAGTTTGTGGGGGTTAACAGATACGCAGTATTTT
>.|TRBV4-2|.|TRBJ1-6
CASSQDWERGYSPLHF
TGTGCCAGCAGCCAAGATTGGGAAAGGGGGTATTCACCCCTCCACTTT
>.|TRBV12-3/TRBV12-4|.|TRBJ2-7
CASSKSVSYEQYF
TGTGCCAGCAGCAAGTCAGTGTCCTACGAGCAGTACTTC
>.|TRBV11-2|.|TRBJ2-4
CASSQLDSVAKNIQYF
TGTGCCAGCAGCCAGTTGGACAGCGTAGCCAAAAACATTCAGTACTTC
>.|TRBV29-1|TRBD2|TRBJ2-7
CSVQREGSYEQYF
TGCAGCGTGCAGCGGGAGGGTTCCTACGAGCAGTACTTC
>.|TRBV6-5|.|TRBJ2-1
CASSYSMVGSFEQFF
TGTGCCAGCAGTTACTCGATGGTCGGCTCGTTTGAGCAGTTCTTC
>.|TRBV7-6|.|TRBJ2-1
CASSKYGTVSSYNEQFF
TGTGCCAGCAGCAAATACGGGACGGTAAGCTCCTACAATGAGCAGTTCTTC
>.|TRBV2|TRBD2|TRBJ2-1
CASSDTSGYLRSYNEQFF
TGTGCCAGCAGTGATACTAGCGGGTACCTTCGGTCCTACAATGAGCAGTTCTTC
>.|TRBV28|.|TRBJ1-4
CASIRSPTNEKLFF
TGTGCCAGCATCAGATCGCCCACTAATGAAAAACTGTTTTTT
>.|TRBV29-1|.|TRBJ2-1
CSVEDQTSSYNEQFF
TGCAGCGTTGAAGACCAGACCAGCTCCTACAATGAGCAGTTCTTC
>.|TRBV3-1/TRBV3-2|.|TRBJ1-6
CASSQRSSPLHF
TGTGCCAGCAGCCAAAGATCCTCACCCCTCCACTTT
>.|TRBV27|.|TRBJ2-7
CASSSGTSGTYEQYF
TGTGCCAGCAGTTCGGGAACCTCAGGGACCTACGAGCAGTACTTC
>.|TRBV6-4|TRBD2|TRBJ2-1
CASSPLAGGSNEQFF
TGTGCCAGCAGCCCACTAGCGGGGGGGAGCAATGAGCAGTTCTTC
>.|TRBV28|.|TRBJ2-7
CASSPNPSGAYEQYF
TGTGCCAGCAGTCCAAACCCCTCAGGGGCCTACGAGCAGTACTTC
>.|TRBV7-9|.|TRBJ1-1
CASSQANTEAFF
TGTGCCAGCAGCCAGGCCAACACTGAAGCTTTCTTT
>few|TRBV6-5|.|TRBJ1-4
CASSYSGARYEKLFF
TGTGCCAGCAGTTACTCGGGGGCGCGGTATGAAAAACTGTTTTTT
>.|TRBV5-3|.|TRBJ2-5
CARSTNLLASNETQYF
TGTGCCAGAAGCACCAACCTACTAGCTTCAAATGAGACCCAGTACTTC
>.|TRBV27|TRBD2|TRBJ2-2
CASSLRSSGGAGELFF
TGTGCCAGCAGTTTACGGTCTAGCGGGGGGGCCGGGGAGCTGTTTTTT
>.|TRBV2|TRBD2|TRBJ2-3
CASSRTSGRDRITDTQYF
TGTGCCAGCAGCCGGACTAGCGGGAGGGATCGGATTACAGATACGCAGTATTTT